These 4 T cell receptor beta chains were sequenced from one sample in a study of cytomegalovirus exposure and HLA in healthy donors. Primers: 60 Vbeta forward and 13 Jbeta reverse. Generated by immunoSEQ multiplex PCR, the TCRdb table keeps only in-frame clones and is missing some. Counted here are fewer than 200,000 clones, roughly three quarters occurring once; the ten biggest clones make up less than 9%. Sequenced sample: PBMCs. Source of these receptors: a male donor in good health and CMV-seropositive.

The chain employs TRBV18 and TRBJ1-1; D remains ambiguous. Germline V gene lookup returns CDR1 KGHSH and CDR2 LQKENI. V dropped 6 bases and J dropped 1 base, with 15 bases sitting between them. The CDR3 is made up of 15 amino acids. The CDR3 loop reads CASSANAASNTEAFF. DNA for the CDR3: TGTGCCAGCTCCGCGAATGCGGCGTCGAACACTGAAGCTTTCTTT. Full variable domain (missing parts from reference TRBV18 and TRBJ1-1): NAGVMQNPRHLVRRRGQEARLRCSPMKGHSHVYWYRQLPEEGLKFMVYLQKENIIDESGMPKERFSAEFPKEGPSILRIQQVVRGDSAAYFCASSANAASNTEAFFGQGTRLTVV.

The chain combines TRBV5-1 with TRBJ1-3; 9 bases align to TRBD1. With V trimmed by 2 bases and J by 4 bases, 1 base remained unmatched. This CDR3 region has 14 residues. Germline V gene lookup returns CDR1 SGHRS and CDR2 YFSETQ. CDR3 sequence (DNA): TGCGCCAGCAGCTTCGGGACAGGGGGAAACACCATATATTTT. Translation gives CASSFGTGGNTIYF.

V and J are TRBV2 and TRBJ1-5; no definite D call. CDR1 is SNHLY, CDR2 FYNNEI, per germline. The CDR3 has 15 residues. The ends were cut back, 6 bases at V and 0 bases at J, with 12 bases in the middle. The chain's CDR3 is CASRIGRGSNQPQHF. The CDR3 DNA is TGTGCCAGCAGGATAGGGCGGGGTAGCAATCAGCCCCAGCATTTT.

The table lists this clone with a count of one. The chain is built from TRBV7-2 and TRBJ1-2; the D gene is possibly TRBD1 (5 bases). This CDR3 region has 15 residues. Between the trimmed V and J ends, which lost 1 base and 8 bases, there was a span of 17 bases. Per the germline V gene, CDR1 is SGHTA and CDR2 is FQGNSA. CDR3 sequence: CASSLGKGRAHGYTF. Written as DNA, the CDR3 is TGTGCCAGCAGCTTAGGAAAGGGCAGGGCCCACGGCTACACCTTC.